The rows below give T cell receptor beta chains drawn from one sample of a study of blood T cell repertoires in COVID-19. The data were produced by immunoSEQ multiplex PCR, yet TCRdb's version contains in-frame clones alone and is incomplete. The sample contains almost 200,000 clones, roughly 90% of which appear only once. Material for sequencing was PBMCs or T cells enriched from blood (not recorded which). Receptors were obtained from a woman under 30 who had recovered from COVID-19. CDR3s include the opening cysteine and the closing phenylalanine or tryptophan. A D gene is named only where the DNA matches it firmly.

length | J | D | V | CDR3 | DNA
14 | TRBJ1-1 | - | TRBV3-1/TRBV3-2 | CASSQDDSHTEAFF | TGTGCCAGCAGCCAAGACGACAGCCACACTGAAGCTTTCTTT
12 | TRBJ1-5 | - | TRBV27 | CASSPLNQPQHF | TGTGCCAGCAGTCCACTCAATCAGCCCCAGCATTTT
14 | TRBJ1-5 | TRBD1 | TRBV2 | CASSEDRGNQPQHF | TGTGCCAGCAGTGAGGACAGGGGCAATCAGCCCCAGCATTTT
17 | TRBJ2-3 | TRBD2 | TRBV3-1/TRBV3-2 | CASSQTRLALSTDTQYF | TGTGCCAGCAGCCAAACCCGACTAGCACTTAGCACAGATACGCAGTATTTT
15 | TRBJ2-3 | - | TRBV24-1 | CATSDRGASTDTQYF | TGTGCCACCAGTGATCGCGGGGCTAGCACAGATACGCAGTATTTT
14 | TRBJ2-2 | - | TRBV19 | CASRTGLHTGELFF | TGTGCCAGTAGGACGGGACTGCACACCGGGGAGCTGTTTTTT
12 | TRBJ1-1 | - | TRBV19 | CASSFKNTEAFF | TGTGCCAGTAGTTTTAAGAACACTGAAGCTTTCTTT
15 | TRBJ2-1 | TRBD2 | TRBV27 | CASSSYSGGGNEQFF | TGTGCCAGCAGTTCCTATAGCGGGGGAGGCAATGAGCAGTTCTTC
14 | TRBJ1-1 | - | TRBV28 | CASRVSTGGVEAFF | TGTGCCAGCAGAGTTAGTACAGGCGGGGTCGAAGCTTTCTTT
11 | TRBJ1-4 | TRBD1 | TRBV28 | CASATGGVLFF | TGTGCCAGTGCGACAGGGGGCGTACTGTTTTTT
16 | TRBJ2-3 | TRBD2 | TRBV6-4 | CASSTGTSGGKDTQYF | TGTGCCAGCAGCACAGGGACTAGCGGGGGCAAAGATACGCAGTATTTT
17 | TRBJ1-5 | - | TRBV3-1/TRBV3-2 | CASSQVLLLDGNQPQHF | TGTGCCAGCAGCCAAGTCTTGCTCTTAGATGGCAATCAGCCCCAGCATTTT
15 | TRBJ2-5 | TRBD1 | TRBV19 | CASSIDRDRGETQYF | TGTGCCAGTAGTATAGATCGGGACAGGGGAGAGACCCAGTACTTC
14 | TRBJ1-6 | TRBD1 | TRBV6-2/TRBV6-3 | CASSWGQHNSPLHF | TGTGCCAGCAGCTGGGGACAGCATAATTCACCCCTCCACTTT
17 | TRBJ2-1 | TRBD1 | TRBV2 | CASSELKGAGGADEQFF | TGTGCCAGCAGTGAATTGAAGGGGGCAGGGGGCGCAGATGAGCAGTTCTTC